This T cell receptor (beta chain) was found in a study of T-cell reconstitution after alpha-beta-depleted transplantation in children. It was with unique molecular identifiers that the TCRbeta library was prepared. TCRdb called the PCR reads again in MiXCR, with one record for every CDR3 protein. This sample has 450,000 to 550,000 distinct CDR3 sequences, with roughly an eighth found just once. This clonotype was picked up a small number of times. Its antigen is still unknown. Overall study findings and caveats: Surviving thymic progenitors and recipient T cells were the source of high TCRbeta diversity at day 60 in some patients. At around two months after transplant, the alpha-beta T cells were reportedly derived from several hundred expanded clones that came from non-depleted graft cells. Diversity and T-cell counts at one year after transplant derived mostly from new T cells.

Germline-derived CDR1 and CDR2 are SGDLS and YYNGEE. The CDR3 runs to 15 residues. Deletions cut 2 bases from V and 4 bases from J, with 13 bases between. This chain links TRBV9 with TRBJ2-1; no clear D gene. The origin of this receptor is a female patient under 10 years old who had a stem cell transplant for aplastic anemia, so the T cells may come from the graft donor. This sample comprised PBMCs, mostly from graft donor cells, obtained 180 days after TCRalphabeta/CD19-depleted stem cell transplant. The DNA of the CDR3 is TGTGCCAGCAGCGTTACGGTCGCGGTTTACAATGAGCAGTTCTTC. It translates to CASSVTVAVYNEQFF.